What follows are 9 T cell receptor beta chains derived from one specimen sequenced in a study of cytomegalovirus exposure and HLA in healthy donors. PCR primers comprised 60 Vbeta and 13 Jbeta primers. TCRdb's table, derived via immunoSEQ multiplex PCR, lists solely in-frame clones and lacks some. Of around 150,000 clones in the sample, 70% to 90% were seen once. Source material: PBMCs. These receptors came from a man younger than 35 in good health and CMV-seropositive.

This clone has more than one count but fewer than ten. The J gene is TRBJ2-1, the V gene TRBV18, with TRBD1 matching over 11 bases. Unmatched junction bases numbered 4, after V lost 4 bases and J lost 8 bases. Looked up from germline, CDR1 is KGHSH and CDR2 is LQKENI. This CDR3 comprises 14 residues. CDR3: CASSLGQGVDEQFF. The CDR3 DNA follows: TGTGCCAGCTCACTGGGACAGGGGGTCGATGAGCAGTTCTTC.

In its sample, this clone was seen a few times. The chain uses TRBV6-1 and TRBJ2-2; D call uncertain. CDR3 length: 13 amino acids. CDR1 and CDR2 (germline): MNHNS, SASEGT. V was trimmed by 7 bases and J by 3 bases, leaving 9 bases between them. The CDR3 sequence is CASTLTYTGELFF. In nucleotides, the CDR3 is TGTGCCAGCACCTTGACTTACACCGGGGAGCTGTTTTTT.

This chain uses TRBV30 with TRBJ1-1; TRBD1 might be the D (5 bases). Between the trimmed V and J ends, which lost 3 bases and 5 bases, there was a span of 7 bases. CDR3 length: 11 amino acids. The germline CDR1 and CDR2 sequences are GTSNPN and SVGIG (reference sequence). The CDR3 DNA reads TGTGCCTGGAGCGACAGAACTGAAGCTTTCTTT. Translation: CAWSDRTEAFF.

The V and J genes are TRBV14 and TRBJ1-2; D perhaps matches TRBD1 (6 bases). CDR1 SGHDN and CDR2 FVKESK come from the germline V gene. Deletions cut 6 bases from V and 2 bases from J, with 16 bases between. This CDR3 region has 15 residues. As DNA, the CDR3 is TGTGCCAGCAGTTTTGGGGGGGCAGCGAACTATGGCTACACCTTC. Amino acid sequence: CASSFGGAANYGYTF.

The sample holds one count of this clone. The DNA of the CDR3 is TGTGCCAGCAGTCCTGAGGGCGGAACCGGGGAGCTGTTTTTT. This codes for CASSPEGGTGELFF. This chain connects TRBV6-4 to TRBJ2-2; TRBD2 is a possible D gene (5 bases). Trimming cost V 5 bases and J 5 bases, with 12 bases left between them. The CDR3 contains 14 residues. Germline V gives CDR1 MRHNA, CDR2 SNTAGT.

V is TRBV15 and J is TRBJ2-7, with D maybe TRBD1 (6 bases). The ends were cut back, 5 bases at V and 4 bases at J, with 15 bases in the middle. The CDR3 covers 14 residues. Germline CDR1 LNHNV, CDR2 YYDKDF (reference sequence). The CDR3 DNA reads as TGTGCCACCAGCCACGGGCAGGGGCGATACGAGCAGTACTTC. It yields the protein CATSHGQGRYEQYF.

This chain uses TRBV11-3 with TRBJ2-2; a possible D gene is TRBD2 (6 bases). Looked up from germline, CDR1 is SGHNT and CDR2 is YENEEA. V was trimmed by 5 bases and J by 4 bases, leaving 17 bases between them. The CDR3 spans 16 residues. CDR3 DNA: TGTGCCAGCAGCCTTTCCGGGAGAGGGCGCACCGGGGAGCTGTTTTTT. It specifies CASSLSGRGRTGELFF.

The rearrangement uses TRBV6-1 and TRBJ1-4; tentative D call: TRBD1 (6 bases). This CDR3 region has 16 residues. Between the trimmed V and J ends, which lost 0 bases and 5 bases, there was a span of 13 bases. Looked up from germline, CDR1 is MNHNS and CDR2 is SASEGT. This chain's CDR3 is CASSEAGATGNEKLFF. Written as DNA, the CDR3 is TGTGCCAGCAGTGAAGCCGGGGCCACAGGGAATGAAAAACTGTTTTTT.

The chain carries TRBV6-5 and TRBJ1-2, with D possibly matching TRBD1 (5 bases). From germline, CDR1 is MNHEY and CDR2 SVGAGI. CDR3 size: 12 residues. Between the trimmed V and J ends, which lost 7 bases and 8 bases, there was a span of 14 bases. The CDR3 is CASIDGGEGYTF. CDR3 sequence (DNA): TGTGCCAGCATTGACGGAGGGGAGGGCTACACCTTC.